This T cell receptor beta chain was obtained from a study of CD8 T cells in Susac syndrome. V lost 3 bases and J lost 0, with 9 bases in between. Germline loops: CDR1 MNHEY, CDR2 SMNVEV (reference sequence). CDR3 length equals 15 residues. As judged by recently defined diagnostic criteria, patients with Susac syndrome had definite or probable disease. Reverse transcription of about 0.45 to 1 ug RNA used random hexamers. TCRdb analysed the immunoSEQ multiplex PCR reads with MiXCR anew, one entry per CDR3 protein. The sample yields under 200,000 distinct CDR3 sequences, roughly 90% seen once. This TCR derives from a human donor with Susac syndrome. The specimen sequenced was CD4+ T cells from PBMCs. The V gene is TRBV27, the J gene TRBJ1-5, with D hard to call. CDR3 in DNA: TGTGCCAGCAGTTTGTCGAAGTATAGCAATCAGCCCCAGCATTTT. This sequence encodes CASSLSKYSNQPQHF.